This T cell receptor (beta chain) was documented in a study of monozygotic twins with inflammatory bowel disease. Overall study findings and caveats: Among T cells, the various subtypes were not distinguishable.

Researchers used template switching to add UMIs featuring a 6-nucleotide sample barcode. TCRdb reanalyzed the 5' RACE reads, giving one entry per CDR3 protein sequence and no DNA. The sample has about 160,000 distinct CDR3 sequences. Germline loops: CDR1 SGHNT, CDR2 YENEEA. CDR3 length: 12 amino acids. Turning to this clonotype: Its antigen is not identified.

Sequencing was carried out using blood. The V gene is TRBV11-3, the J gene TRBJ2-2. The origin of this receptor is a human donor with ulcerative colitis or Crohn's disease, or a healthy co-twin of an affected twin (not recorded which). CDR3 protein: CASSLAPGELFF.